Below, one TCR beta chain is given with its context. The antigen is not known. This sample stems from a study of OX40 agonist ivuxolimab in advanced cancers. Across the whole study: With ivuxolimab, an agonistic anti-OX40 (CD134) antibody, patients were treated. Partial responses were observed in three patients, of whom one had hepatocellular carcinoma and two had cutaneous melanoma.

Whole-study results and caveats: Relative to CD4+ cells, CD8+ T cells on average had more expanded clones. Clonal expansion was among the lowest in partial responders at 0.1-3.0 mg/kg, especially CD8+.

CDR1 and CDR2 from the germline V gene are SGHVS and FQNEAQ. The CDR3 loop spans 14 amino acids. Trimming shortened V by 3 bases and J by 3 bases, and 9 bases separated the two germline ends. Data came from immunoSEQ multiplex PCR; TCRdb stores just in-frame clones and leaves some out. The sample lists under 100,000 clones; roughly 92% were seen once. This sequence joins TRBV7-8 and TRBJ1-5; D not resolved. This clonotype was obtained from an adult with an advanced solid tumor such as melanoma, head and neck, liver or kidney cancer. The source material was CD4+ or CD8+ T cells sorted from blood, sampled in a trial of the OX40 agonist ivuxolimab. CDR3 DNA: TGTGCCAGCAGCTTCCCCTTGTCCAATCAGCCCCAGCATTTT. Protein product: CASSFPLSNQPQHF.